Sequencing of this T cell receptor (beta chain) was carried out in a study of beta chain features in type 1 diabetes. Overall study results and limits: Significant though moderate, a shortening of TCRB CDR3s appeared in all four CD4+ subsets of Type 1 diabetes patients. Among patients, naive, central memory and Treg TCRB repertoires appeared more similar than among healthy donors.

Note on this clone: Its antigen is not known.

A heparinised blood draw that averaged about 100 mL was obtained once from each donor. Isolation of CD4+ naive, central memory, regulatory and stem cell-like memory cells was achieved by sorting via CD45RO/CCR7/CD25/CD127/CD95/CD27. Purity above 95% was achieved in all sorted populations. The germline V gene has CDR1 LGHNA and CDR2 YSLEER. The CDR3 runs to 14 residues. V shed 0 bases and J shed 10 bases, with 12 bases lying between them. The whole isolated RNA underwent reverse transcription, so sequencing captured expressed TCRB transcripts. Method: immunoSEQ multiplex PCR; TCRdb's copy keeps in-frame clones and lacks some. The sample carries about 160,000 clones, 50% to 70% recorded once.

The source of this sequence is a man aged 25 to 45 with type 1 diabetes. The chain joins TRBV4-3 to TRBJ1-4; no firm D call. Sequences were obtained from naive CD4+ T cells from blood. The CDR3 nucleotides read TGCGCCAGCAGCCAAGAGGGTCGTTTTGGAAAACTGTTTTTT. Encoded protein: CASSQEGRFGKLFF.